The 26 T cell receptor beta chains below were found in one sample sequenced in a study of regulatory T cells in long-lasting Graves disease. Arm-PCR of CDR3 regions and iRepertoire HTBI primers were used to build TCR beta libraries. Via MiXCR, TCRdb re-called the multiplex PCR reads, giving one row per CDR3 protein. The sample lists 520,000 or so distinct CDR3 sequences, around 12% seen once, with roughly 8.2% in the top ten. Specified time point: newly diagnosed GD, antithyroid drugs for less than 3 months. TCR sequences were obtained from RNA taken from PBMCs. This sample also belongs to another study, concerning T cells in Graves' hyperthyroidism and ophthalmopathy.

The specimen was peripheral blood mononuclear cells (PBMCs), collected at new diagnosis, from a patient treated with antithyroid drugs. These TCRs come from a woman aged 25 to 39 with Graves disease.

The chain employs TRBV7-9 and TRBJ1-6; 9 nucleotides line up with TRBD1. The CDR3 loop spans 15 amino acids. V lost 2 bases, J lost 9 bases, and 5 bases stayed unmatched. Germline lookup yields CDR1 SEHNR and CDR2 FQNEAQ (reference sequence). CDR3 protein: CASSLYRGQISPLHF. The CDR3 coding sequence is TGTGCCAGCAGCTTATACAGGGGGCAAATTTCACCCCTCCACTTT.

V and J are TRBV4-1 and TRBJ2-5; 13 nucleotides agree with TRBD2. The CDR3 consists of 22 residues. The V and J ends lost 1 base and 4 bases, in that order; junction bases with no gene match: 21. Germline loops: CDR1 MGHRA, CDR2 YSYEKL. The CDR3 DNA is TGCGCCAGCAGCCAAGTAGGGAAGGTGACTAGCGGGAGGAGGGGGAAAGGAGAGACCCAGTACTTC. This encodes CASSQVGKVTSGRRGKGETQYF.

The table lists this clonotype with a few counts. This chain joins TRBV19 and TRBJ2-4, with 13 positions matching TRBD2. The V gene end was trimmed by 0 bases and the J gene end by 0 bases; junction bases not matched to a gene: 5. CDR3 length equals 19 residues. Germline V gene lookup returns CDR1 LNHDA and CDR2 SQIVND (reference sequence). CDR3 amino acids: CASSIETSGRRGAKNIQYF. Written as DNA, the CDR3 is TGTGCCAGTAGTATAGAGACTAGCGGGAGGAGGGGAGCCAAAAACATTCAGTACTTC.

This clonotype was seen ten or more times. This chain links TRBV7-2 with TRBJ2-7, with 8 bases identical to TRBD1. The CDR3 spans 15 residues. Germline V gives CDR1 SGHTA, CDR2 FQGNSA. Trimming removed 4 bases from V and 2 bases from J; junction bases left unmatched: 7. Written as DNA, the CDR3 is TGTGCCAGCAGCTCCGACAGGGGCGCCCCCTACGAGCAGTACTTC. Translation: CASSSDRGAPYEQYF. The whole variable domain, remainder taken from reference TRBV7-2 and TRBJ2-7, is GAGVSQSPSNKVTEKGKDVELRCDPISGHTALYWYRQSLGQGLEFLIYFQGNSAPDKSGLPSDRFSAERTGGSVSTLTIQRTQQEDSAVYLCASSSDRGAPYEQYFGPGTRLTVT.

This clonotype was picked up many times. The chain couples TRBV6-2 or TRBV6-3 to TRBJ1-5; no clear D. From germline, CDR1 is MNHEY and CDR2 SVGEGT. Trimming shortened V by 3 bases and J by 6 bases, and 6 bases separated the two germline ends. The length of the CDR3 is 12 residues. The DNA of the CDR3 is TGTGCCAGCAGTTATAGTCGTCAGCCCCAGCATTTT. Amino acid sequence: CASSYSRQPQHF.

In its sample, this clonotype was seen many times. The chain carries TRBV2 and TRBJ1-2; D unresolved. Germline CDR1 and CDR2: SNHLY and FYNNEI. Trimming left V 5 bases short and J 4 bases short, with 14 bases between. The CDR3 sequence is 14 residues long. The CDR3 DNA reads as TGTGCCAGCAGTATGATCCTCTGGGGCTATGGCTACACCTTC. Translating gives CASSMILWGYGYTF.

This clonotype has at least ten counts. CDR3 residues: CSARLTGRDYGYTF. CDR3 sequence (DNA): TGCAGTGCTAGATTGACAGGGAGAGACTATGGCTACACCTTC. V and J are TRBV20-1 and TRBJ1-2, with 7 bases that match TRBD1. This CDR3 is 14 amino acids long. Trimming took 2 bases from V and 3 from J; bases not matched to a gene: 6. Germline V gene sequence: CDR1 DFQATT, CDR2 SNEGSKA (reference sequence).

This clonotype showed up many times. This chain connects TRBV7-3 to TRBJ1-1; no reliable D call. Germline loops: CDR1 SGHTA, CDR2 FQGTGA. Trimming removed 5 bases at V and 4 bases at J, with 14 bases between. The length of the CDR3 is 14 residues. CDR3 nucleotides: TGTGCCAGCAGCCCAAGCAGGAGGAGCACTGAAGCTTTCTTT. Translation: CASSPSRRSTEAFF.

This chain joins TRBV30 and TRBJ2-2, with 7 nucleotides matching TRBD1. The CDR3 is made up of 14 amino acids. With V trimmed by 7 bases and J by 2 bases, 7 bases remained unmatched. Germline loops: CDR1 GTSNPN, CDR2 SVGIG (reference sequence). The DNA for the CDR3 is TGTGCCTCCCAAGGGGACAGCAACACCGGGGAGCTGTTTTTT. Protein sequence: CASQGDSNTGELFF.

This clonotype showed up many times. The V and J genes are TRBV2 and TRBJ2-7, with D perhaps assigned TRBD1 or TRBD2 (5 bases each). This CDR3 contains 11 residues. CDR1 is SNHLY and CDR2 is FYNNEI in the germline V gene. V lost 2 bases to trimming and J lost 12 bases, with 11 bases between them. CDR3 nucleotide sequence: TGTGCCAGCAGTGAATGGGGGTGGGGGTACTTC. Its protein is CASSEWGWGYF.

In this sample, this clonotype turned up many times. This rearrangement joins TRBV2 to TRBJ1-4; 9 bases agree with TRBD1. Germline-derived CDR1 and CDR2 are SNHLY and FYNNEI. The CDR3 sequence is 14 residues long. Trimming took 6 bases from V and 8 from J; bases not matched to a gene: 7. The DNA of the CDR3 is TGTGCCAGCAGGGGGACAGGGATGGTGGAAAAACTGTTTTTT. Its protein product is CASRGTGMVEKLFF.

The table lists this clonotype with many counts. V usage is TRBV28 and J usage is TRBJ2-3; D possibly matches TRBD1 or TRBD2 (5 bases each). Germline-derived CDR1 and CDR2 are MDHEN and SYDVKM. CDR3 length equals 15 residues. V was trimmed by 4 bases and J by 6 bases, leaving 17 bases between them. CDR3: CASSWTWDRSDTQYF. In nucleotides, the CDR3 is TGTGCCAGCAGTTGGACGTGGGACCGTTCGGATACGCAGTATTTT.

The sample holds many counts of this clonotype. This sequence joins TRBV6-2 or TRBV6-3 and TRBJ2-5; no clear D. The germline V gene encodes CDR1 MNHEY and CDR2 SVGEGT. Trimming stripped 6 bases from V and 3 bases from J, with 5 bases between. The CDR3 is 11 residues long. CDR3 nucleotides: TGTGCCAGCAGAGGGAAAGAGACCCAGTACTTC. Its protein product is CASRGKETQYF.

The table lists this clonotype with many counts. The chain's CDR3 is CAWTKDRLVSGNTIYF. In DNA, the CDR3 is TGTGCCTGGACTAAAGACAGGCTCGTCTCTGGAAACACCATATATTTT. The rearrangement links TRBV30 to TRBJ1-3; a possible D gene is TRBD1 (6 bases). Germline V gene sequence: CDR1 GTSNPN, CDR2 SVGIG (reference sequence). The CDR3 is made up of 16 amino acids. V was trimmed by 4 bases and J by 0 bases, leaving 16 bases between them.

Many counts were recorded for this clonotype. The CDR3 bases are TGCAGTGCCCCCGCCCTAGGAGGGATTTCACCCCTCCACTTT. This encodes CSAPALGGISPLHF. The J gene is TRBJ1-6, the V gene TRBV20-1; no clear D. The length of the CDR3 is 14 residues. V was shortened by 6 bases and J by 9 bases, with 18 bases between the two germline ends. Germline CDR1 and CDR2: DFQATT and SNEGSKA (reference sequence).

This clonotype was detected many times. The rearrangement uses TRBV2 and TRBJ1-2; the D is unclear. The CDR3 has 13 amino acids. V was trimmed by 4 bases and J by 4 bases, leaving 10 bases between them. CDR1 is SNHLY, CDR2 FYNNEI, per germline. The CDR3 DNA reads TGTGCCAGCAGTGCCTACACCGTCTATGGCTACACCTTC. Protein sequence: CASSAYTVYGYTF.

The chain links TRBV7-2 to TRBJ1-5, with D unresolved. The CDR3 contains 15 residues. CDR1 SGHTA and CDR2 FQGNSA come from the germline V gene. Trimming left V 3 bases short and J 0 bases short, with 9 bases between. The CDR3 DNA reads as TGTGCCAGCAGCTTTGGACGGGTTAGCAATCAGCCCCAGCATTTT. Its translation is CASSFGRVSNQPQHF.

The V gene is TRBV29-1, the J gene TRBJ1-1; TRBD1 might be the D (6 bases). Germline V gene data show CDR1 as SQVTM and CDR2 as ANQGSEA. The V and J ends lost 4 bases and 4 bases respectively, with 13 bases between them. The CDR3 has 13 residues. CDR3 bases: TGCAGCGTTGTTGGGCGGGGGCCCACTGAAGCTTTCTTT. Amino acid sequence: CSVVGRGPTEAFF.

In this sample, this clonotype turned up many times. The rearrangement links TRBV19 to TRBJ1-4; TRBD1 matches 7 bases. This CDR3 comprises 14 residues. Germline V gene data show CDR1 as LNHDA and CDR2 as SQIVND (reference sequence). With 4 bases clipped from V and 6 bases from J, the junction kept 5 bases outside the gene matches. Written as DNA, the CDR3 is TGTGCCAGTAGTACCACAGGGGTGGATGAAAAACTGTTTTTT. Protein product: CASSTTGVDEKLFF.

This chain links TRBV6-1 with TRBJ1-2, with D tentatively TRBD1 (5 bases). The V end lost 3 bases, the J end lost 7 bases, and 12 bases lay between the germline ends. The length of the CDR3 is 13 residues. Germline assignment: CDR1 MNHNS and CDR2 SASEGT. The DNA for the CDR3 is TGTGCCAGCAGTGAGGACAAGGACTTTGGCTACACCTTC. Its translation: CASSEDKDFGYTF.

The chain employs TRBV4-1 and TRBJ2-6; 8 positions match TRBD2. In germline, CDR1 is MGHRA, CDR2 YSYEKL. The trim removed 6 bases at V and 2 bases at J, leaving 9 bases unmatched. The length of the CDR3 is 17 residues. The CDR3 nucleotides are TGCGCCAGCAGACTAGGAGGCGGGAGGACTGGGGCCAACGTCCTGACTTTC. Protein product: CASRLGGGRTGANVLTF.

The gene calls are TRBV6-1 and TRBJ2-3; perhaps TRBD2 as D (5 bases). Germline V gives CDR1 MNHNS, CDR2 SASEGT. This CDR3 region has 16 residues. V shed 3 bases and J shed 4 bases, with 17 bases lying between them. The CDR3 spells CASSESLLSSADTQYF. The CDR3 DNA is TGTGCCAGCAGTGAGTCCCTTCTGAGTAGCGCAGATACGCAGTATTTT.

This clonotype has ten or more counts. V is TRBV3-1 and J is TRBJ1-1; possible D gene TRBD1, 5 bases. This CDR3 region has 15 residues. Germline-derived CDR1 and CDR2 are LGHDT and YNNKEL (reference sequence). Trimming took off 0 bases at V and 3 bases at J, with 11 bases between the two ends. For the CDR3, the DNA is TGTGCCAGCAGCCAAGATGGAGGGGTACACACTGAAGCTTTCTTT. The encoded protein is CASSQDGGVHTEAFF.

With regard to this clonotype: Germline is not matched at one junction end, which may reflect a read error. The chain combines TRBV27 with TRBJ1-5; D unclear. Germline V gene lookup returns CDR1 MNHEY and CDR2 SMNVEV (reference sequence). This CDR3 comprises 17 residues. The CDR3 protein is CASSPTNRRVSHQPQHF. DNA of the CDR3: TGTGCCAGCAGCCCGACGAATAGGAGGGTTAGCCATCAGCCCCAGCATTTT.

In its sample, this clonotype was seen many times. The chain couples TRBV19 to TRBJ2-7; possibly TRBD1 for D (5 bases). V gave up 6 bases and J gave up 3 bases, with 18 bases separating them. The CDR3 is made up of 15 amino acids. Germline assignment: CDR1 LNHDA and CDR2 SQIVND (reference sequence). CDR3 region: CASSHPAGQDYEQYF. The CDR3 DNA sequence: TGTGCCAGTAGCCACCCCGCCGGACAAGACTACGAGCAGTACTTC. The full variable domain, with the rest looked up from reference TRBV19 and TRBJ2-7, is DGGITQSPKYLFRKEGQNVTLSCEQNLNHDAMYWYRQDPGQGLRLIYYSQIVNDFQKGDIAEGYSVSREKKESFPLTVTSAQKNPTAFYLCASSHPAGQDYEQYFGPGTRLTVT.

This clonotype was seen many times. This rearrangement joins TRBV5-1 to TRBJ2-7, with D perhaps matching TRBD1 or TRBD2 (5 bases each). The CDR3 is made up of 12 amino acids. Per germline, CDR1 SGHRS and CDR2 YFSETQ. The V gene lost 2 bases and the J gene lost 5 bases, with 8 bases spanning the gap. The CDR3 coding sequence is TGCGCCAGCAGCTTTCAGGGAGACGAGCAGTACTTC. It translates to CASSFQGDEQYF.